This TCR beta chain emerged from a study of post-analysis software for immune sequencing data. Regarding the study as a whole: TRBV segments more frequent in patients than in controls numbered five and included TRBV5-6, TRBV5-1 and TRBV20-1. Significantly lower normalized Chao1 diversity was seen in multiple sclerosis patients than in controls. Those samples that were prepared in the same batch co-clustered strongly by F measure.

Points on this clonotype: Its target is not known. A read error may account for a junction end that differs from germline.

Per the germline V gene, CDR1 is ENHRY and CDR2 is SYGVKD. The CDR3 sequence is 14 residues long. cDNA libraries for TCR beta contained unique molecular identifiers. With about 0.95 to 11 million T cells as the source, roughly 0.5 million cDNA molecules resulted. TCRdb redid the calling of the PCR reads with MiXCR, one entry per CDR3 protein. Of more than 450,000 distinct CDR3 sequences listed, about 40% are singletons. The genes are TRBV10-3 and TRBJ2-3; D possibly corresponds to TRBD1 (5 bases). The sequenced sample consisted of blood. The source of this sequence is a girl between 10 and 17 years old with multiple sclerosis. As DNA, the CDR3 is TGTGCCATCAGTTTACAGGAAATCACAGATACGCTGTATTTT. Translation: CAISLQEITDTLYF.